The 16 T cell receptor beta chains given below trace back to one sample, sequenced in a study of cytomegalovirus exposure and HLA in healthy donors (dated by TCRdb to the late 2010s). The library relied on the immunoSEQ multiplex PCR assay. For the multiplex PCR, a mixture combining 60 forward primers for TCR Vbeta segments and 13 reverse primers for TCR Jbeta segments was used. Sourced from immuneACCESS, this table was stored by TCRdb with only in-frame sequences that have V and J called. A share of the clones is absent; for the studies checked, an unresolved V gene accounts for under half, and the remainder has no known explanation. The sample table shows approximately 130,000 clones, and around 80% are seen once. Of the sample, 1.5% falls within the top ten clones. Sequenced sample: PBMCs. All receptors come from a woman younger than 35 in good health and CMV-seronegative.

The rearrangement uses TRBV7-9 and TRBJ1-1; 7 bases map to TRBD1. The CDR3 consists of 14 residues. Trimming cost V 6 bases and J 6 bases; bases outside gene matches: 10. In germline, CDR1 is SEHNR, CDR2 FQNEAQ (reference sequence). The DNA for the CDR3 is TGTGCCAGCAGTTTTGACAGGGATGACTCTGAAGCTTTCTTT. Its protein product is CASSFDRDDSEAFF.

The rearrangement links TRBV7-9 to TRBJ2-2; 10 bases are shared with TRBD2. Germline V gene sequence: CDR1 SEHNR, CDR2 FQNEAQ (reference sequence). This CDR3 is 15 amino acids long. With V trimmed by 4 bases and J by 6 bases, 5 bases remained unmatched. CDR3 protein: CASSSSGSGSGELFF. The CDR3 DNA follows: TGTGCCAGCAGCTCTAGCGGGAGTGGATCCGGGGAGCTGTTTTTT.

V gene TRBV23-1 combines with J gene TRBJ2-5, with 7 bases identical to TRBD1. TRBV23-1 belongs to the ORF category, with a function that is uncertain. Trimming cost V 4 bases and J 3 bases; bases outside gene matches: 11. This CDR3 contains 16 residues. CDR3 loop: CASSPTRDSRKETQYF. The DNA of the CDR3 is TGCGCCAGCAGTCCCACCCGGGACAGTAGAAAAGAGACCCAGTACTTC.

The V and J genes are TRBV7-8 and TRBJ2-1, with D tentatively TRBD2 (5 bases). Germline V gene lookup returns CDR1 SGHVS and CDR2 FQNEAQ. This CDR3 contains 18 residues. The germline V and J ends were trimmed by 1 base and 0 bases, with 16 bases remaining between them. The CDR3 DNA reads TGTGCCAGCAGCTTAGGGGGAGTGCGGCAAGACTCCTACAATGAGCAGTTCTTC. Its translation is CASSLGGVRQDSYNEQFF.

The rearrangement links TRBV19 to TRBJ2-1; 7 bases are a match to TRBD2. Germline V gene data show CDR1 as LNHDA and CDR2 as SQIVND (reference sequence). The J segment lost 9 bases and the V segment lost 1 base, leaving 6 bases of the junction unmatched. The CDR3 length is 14 residues. The CDR3 loop is CASSIAGGRSEQFF. DNA of the CDR3: TGTGCCAGTAGTATAGCGGGCGGGAGAAGTGAGCAGTTCTTC.

CDR3 loop: CASSPLAGGYSYEQYF. As DNA, the CDR3 is TGTGCCAGCAGCCCACTAGCGGGGGGTTACTCCTACGAGCAGTACTTC. J is TRBJ2-5 and V is TRBV5-8, with 12 nucleotides matching TRBD2. The J call is doubtful: the DNA matches TRBJ2-7 better. Germline V lookup: CDR1 SGHTS, CDR2 YDEGEE. The CDR3 length is 16 residues.

The chain has TRBV7-2 and TRBJ2-5, with 9 nucleotides matching TRBD2. CDR3 length equals 15 residues. V lost 3 bases, J lost 5 bases, and 7 bases stayed unmatched. Germline V CDR1 and CDR2: SGHTA, FQGNSA. CDR3 region: CASSFLAGGYETQYF. CDR3 nucleotides: TGTGCCAGCAGCTTTCTGGCGGGAGGGTATGAGACCCAGTACTTC.

The chain is built from TRBV2 and TRBJ2-4; 9 nucleotides line up with TRBD2. V shed 7 bases and J 8 bases; nucleotides not matched to a gene: 12. CDR3 size: 15 residues. Per germline, CDR1 SNHLY and CDR2 FYNNEI. Written as DNA, the CDR3 is TGTGCCAGCAAGGAGAGTGGCGGGGGGGCCGACATTCAGTACTTC. This codes for CASKESGGGADIQYF.

V gene TRBV12-5 combines with J gene TRBJ1-2; 7 bases align to TRBD1. Germline V gene sequence: CDR1 LGHNT, CDR2 FRNRAP. The CDR3 loop spans 14 amino acids. After removal of 2 bases from V and 8 bases from J, the junction contained 8 bases not matched to a gene. The CDR3 DNA reads as TGTGCTAGTGGTTTGTCGGACAGGCCGAGGGGCTACACCTTC. It encodes CASGLSDRPRGYTF.

V usage is TRBV6-4 and J usage is TRBJ2-6; no definite D call. The germline CDR1 and CDR2 sequences are MRHNA and SNTAGT. Trimming pared 0 bases from V and 1 base from J, leaving 4 bases between. This CDR3 contains 15 residues. The CDR3 sequence: CASSDSRSGANVLTF. CDR3 DNA: TGTGCCAGCAGTGACTCCAGGTCTGGGGCCAACGTCCTGACTTTC.

This rearrangement joins TRBV7-6 to TRBJ2-7; tentative D call: TRBD2 (5 bases). V lost 1 base and J lost 5, with 9 bases in between. Per germline, CDR1 SGHVS and CDR2 FNYEAQ. The CDR3 is made up of 13 amino acids. CDR3 loop: CASSLGTFNEQYF. The CDR3 nucleotides read TGTGCCAGCAGCTTAGGGACTTTTAACGAGCAGTACTTC.

This clone was detected once. The rearrangement links TRBV11-3 to TRBJ2-7, with TRBD2 matching 14 bases. This CDR3 has 15 residues. The J segment lost 7 bases and the V segment lost 5 bases, leaving 7 bases of the junction unmatched. Germline V gene data show CDR1 as SGHNT and CDR2 as YENEEA. CDR3 coding DNA: TGTGCCAGCAGCCTCGGGACTAGCGGGAGTGGGGAGCAGTACTTC. It encodes CASSLGTSGSGEQYF.

V usage is TRBV19 and J usage is TRBJ1-1; D unclear. CDR1 and CDR2 from the germline V gene are LNHDA and SQIVND (reference sequence). This CDR3 region has 13 residues. V gave up 3 bases and J gave up 7 bases, with 12 bases separating them. The CDR3 here is CASSIWAENEAFF. The CDR3 bases are TGTGCCAGTAGTATCTGGGCAGAGAATGAAGCTTTCTTT.

The rearrangement links TRBV5-1 to TRBJ2-3; no clear D gene. Germline V gene sequence: CDR1 SGHRS, CDR2 YFSETQ. Trimming took 0 bases from V and 3 from J, leaving 8 bases between them. This CDR3 is 14 amino acids long. CDR3 sequence reads: CASSLEQLTDTQYF. The CDR3 DNA reads TGCGCCAGCAGCTTGGAACAGCTAACAGATACGCAGTATTTT.

In DNA, the CDR3 is TGCGCCAGCAGCCCAATCGGACTAGCGGGATGGAACACCGGGGAGCTGTTTTTT. This translates into CASSPIGLAGWNTGELFF. J is TRBJ2-2 and V is TRBV4-1; 12 positions match TRBD2. The length of the CDR3 is 18 residues. Germline lookup yields CDR1 MGHRA and CDR2 YSYEKL. Losses at the gene ends were 4 bases for V and 1 base for J; bases not matched to a gene: 7.

This clone was counted a few times. This chain connects TRBV29-1 to TRBJ1-1, with TRBD1 identical over 8 bases. Trimming at V came to 5 bases and at J to 5 bases, leaving 4 bases not matched to a gene. CDR1 and CDR2 from the germline V gene are SQVTM and ANQGSEA. The CDR3 is 12 amino acids. The CDR3 here is CSVRTGSTEAFF. DNA for the CDR3: TGCAGCGTTAGGACAGGGAGTACTGAAGCTTTCTTT.